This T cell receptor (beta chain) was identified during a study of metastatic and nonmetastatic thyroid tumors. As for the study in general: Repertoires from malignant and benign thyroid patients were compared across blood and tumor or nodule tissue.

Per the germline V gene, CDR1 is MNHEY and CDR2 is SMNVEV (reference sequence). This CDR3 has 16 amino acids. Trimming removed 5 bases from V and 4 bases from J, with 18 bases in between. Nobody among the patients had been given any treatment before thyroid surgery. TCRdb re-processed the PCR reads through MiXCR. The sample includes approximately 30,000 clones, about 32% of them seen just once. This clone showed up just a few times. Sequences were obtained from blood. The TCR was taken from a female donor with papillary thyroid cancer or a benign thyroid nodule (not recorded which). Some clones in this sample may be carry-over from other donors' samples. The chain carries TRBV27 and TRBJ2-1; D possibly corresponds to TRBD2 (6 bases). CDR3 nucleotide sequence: TGTGCCAGCAGTCCCCCCCCCCCGCGGGGATACAATGAGCAGTTCTTC. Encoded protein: CASSPPPPRGYNEQFF.